Following are 19 T cell receptor beta chains from one sample sequenced in a study of monozygotic twins with inflammatory bowel disease. From the 5' RACE reads, TCRdb lists one entry per CDR3 protein and no DNA. Its table records 150,000 to 200,000 distinct CDR3 sequences. Sequences were obtained from blood. These receptors were collected from a human donor with ulcerative colitis or Crohn's disease, or a healthy co-twin of an affected twin (not recorded which).

The chain couples TRBV5-1 to TRBJ1-2. Germline CDR1 is SGHRS and CDR2 is YFSETQ. The CDR3 contains 13 residues. The CDR3 sequence: CASSLGPDGGYTF. The entire variable domain, with the rest obtained from reference TRBV5-1 and TRBJ1-2, is as follows: KAGVTQTPRYLIKTRGQQVTLSCSPISGHRSVSWYQQTPGQGLQFLFEYFSETQRNKGNFPGRFSGRQFSNSRSEMNVSTLELGDSALYLCASSLGPDGGYTFGSGTRLTVV.

The chain carries TRBV7-2 and TRBJ2-7; TCRdb returns TRBD1, unconfirmable since there is no DNA. Per germline, CDR1 SGHTA and CDR2 FQGNSA. The CDR3 spans 17 residues. CDR3 region: CASSLGTGGYSSYEQYF. Combining the CDR3 with reference TRBV7-2 and TRBJ2-7 gives the whole variable domain GAGVSQSPSNKVTEKGKDVELRCDPISGHTALYWYRQSLGQGLEFLIYFQGNSAPDKSGLPSDRFSAERTGGSVSTLTIQRTQQEDSAVYLCASSLGTGGYSSYEQYFGPGTRLTVT.

The chain is built from TRBV4-3 and TRBJ1-3. CDR1 is LGHNA and CDR2 is YSLEER in the germline V gene. The CDR3 totals 13 residues. The CDR3 loop is CASSRWEGNTIYF.

The chain is built from TRBV6-6 and TRBJ2-5; TCRdb indicates TRBD2, and absent DNA this call remains unverified. CDR3 length equals 11 residues. Germline-derived CDR1 and CDR2 are MNHNY and SVGAGI (reference sequence). CDR3 residues: CASRWEETQYF.

The V and J genes are TRBV19 and TRBJ2-1; without DNA, the TCRdb call of TRBD1 cannot be checked. The CDR3 runs 15 residues. In germline, CDR1 is LNHDA, CDR2 SQIVND (reference sequence). The CDR3 reads CASSLAAPPLNEQFF.

This chain links TRBV6-2 or TRBV6-3 with TRBJ1-6; TCRdb proposes TRBD1, but this gene call is untestable without DNA. The CDR3 covers 17 residues. Germline V CDR1 and CDR2: MNHEY, SVGEGT. Here the CDR3 reads CASRRSTGSSYNSPLHF.

The chain combines TRBV7-9 with TRBJ2-1; TCRdb indicates TRBD2, and absent DNA this call remains unverified. The CDR3 extends over 15 amino acids. Germline lookup yields CDR1 SEHNR and CDR2 FQNEAQ (reference sequence). CDR3 in amino acids: CASRRLRLAGNEQFF.

The J gene is TRBJ1-1, the V gene TRBV6-5. This CDR3 has 13 residues. The V gene's germline CDR1 is MNHEY and CDR2 SVGAGI. This CDR3 reads CASSYRVNTEAFF.

The chain carries TRBV15 and TRBJ2-7. CDR1 and CDR2 from the germline V gene are LNHNV and YYDKDF (reference sequence). This CDR3 has 14 amino acids. The chain's CDR3 is CATSRDMTAYEQYF.

The rearrangement uses TRBV6-2 or TRBV6-3 and TRBJ1-1; the D gene TCRdb calls, TRBD1, cannot be checked with no DNA. The CDR3 loop spans 15 amino acids. Germline assignment: CDR1 MNHEY and CDR2 SVGEGT. The CDR3 protein is CASRSRQIMNTEAFF.

J is TRBJ2-1 and V is TRBV7-6; TCRdb's D call, TRBD1, is unchecked because there is no DNA. Germline V gene data show CDR1 as SGHVS and CDR2 as FNYEAQ. The CDR3 covers 15 residues. The chain's CDR3 is CASSLAASGTNEQFF.

The chain joins TRBV9 to TRBJ2-7. The germline CDR1 and CDR2 sequences are SGDLS and YYNGEE. The CDR3 is made up of 14 amino acids. The CDR3 reads CASSVGDSWYEQYF.

This chain links TRBV21-1 with TRBJ1-2. TRBV21-1 is a listed pseudogene. The CDR3 contains 15 residues. The CDR3: CASSKGRGAGYGYTF.

The chain combines TRBV7-2 with TRBJ1-1. From germline, CDR1 is SGHTA and CDR2 FQGNSA. This CDR3 spans 12 amino acids. The CDR3 is CASSRRYTEAFF.

This rearrangement joins TRBV4-1 to TRBJ1-5; TCRdb designates TRBD1, a call that cannot be tested without DNA. CDR1 MGHRA and CDR2 YSYEKL come from the germline V gene. The CDR3 is 14 amino acids. The CDR3 is CASSQDRTGQPQHF.

The chain is built from TRBV7-7 and TRBJ2-5; the D call of TRBD2 rests on TCRdb alone, since no DNA is present to check it. This CDR3 is built from 14 residues. CDR1 is SSHAT and CDR2 is FNYEAQ in the germline V gene (reference sequence). CDR3 protein: CASSPAGSRETQYF.

CDR3 region: CSATLGRRSNQPQHF. V gene TRBV20-1 combines with J gene TRBJ1-5; TCRdb designates TRBD1, a call that cannot be tested without DNA. The CDR3 totals 15 residues. Germline CDR1 and CDR2: DFQATT and SNEGSKA (reference sequence).

V gene TRBV20-1 combines with J gene TRBJ1-5. Germline V gives CDR1 DFQATT, CDR2 SNEGSKA (reference sequence). This CDR3 is 14 amino acids long. The chain's CDR3 is CSASLVYNNQPQHF.

V gene TRBV20-1 combines with J gene TRBJ2-5; TCRdb reports TRBD2, a call that lacks DNA to check it against. Germline CDR1 is DFQATT and CDR2 is SNEGSKA (reference sequence). This CDR3 has 17 amino acids. The CDR3 sequence is CSAPVLGLAANQEAQYF.